The next 29 T cell receptor beta chains were all read from a single sample in a study of blood T cell repertoires in COVID-19. Using immunoSEQ multiplex PCR, the repertoire was profiled, and TCRdb retains in-frame clones only, with some absent. The sample lists about 15,000 clones; around 85% were seen once. The sequenced material came from peripheral blood. Source of these receptors: a man between 65 and 85 years old in a cohort sampled during active COVID-19.

This chain joins TRBV28 and TRBJ1-5; 8 bases map to TRBD1. The trim removed 4 bases at V and 7 bases at J, leaving 6 bases unmatched. Germline V gene lookup returns CDR1 MDHEN and CDR2 SYDVKM. This CDR3 region has 14 residues. The CDR3 loop reads CASSSGQGRQPQHF. The CDR3 DNA reads TGTGCCAGCAGTTCCGGACAGGGTCGCCAGCCCCAGCATTTT.

This clone was observed a single time. The chain is built from TRBV4-3 and TRBJ2-7, with D possibly matching TRBD2 (5 bases). The length of the CDR3 is 13 residues. The V gene's germline CDR1 is LGHNA and CDR2 YSLEER. The V gene lost 0 bases and the J gene lost 5 bases, with 8 bases spanning the gap. The CDR3 sequence: CASSQDLRDEQYF. The CDR3 DNA sequence: TGCGCCAGCAGCCAAGATTTGAGGGACGAGCAGTACTTC.

In its sample, this clone was seen once. This rearrangement joins TRBV7-9 to TRBJ1-4; D is uncertain. CDR1 and CDR2 (germline): SEHNR, FQNEAQ (reference sequence). The CDR3 loop spans 13 amino acids. Between the trimmed V and J ends, which lost 3 bases and 8 bases, there was a span of 10 bases. The CDR3 sequence: CASSFDLTEKLFF. CDR3 DNA sequence: TGTGCCAGCAGCTTCGACCTGACAGAAAAACTGTTTTTT.

This sequence joins TRBV15 and TRBJ2-3, with D possibly matching TRBD1 (5 bases). V lost 1 base to trimming and J lost 2 bases, with 7 bases between them. CDR3 length equals 14 residues. The germline V gene encodes CDR1 LNHNV and CDR2 YYDKDF (reference sequence). The chain's CDR3 is CATSRAGFTDTQYF. The CDR3 nucleotides are TGTGCCACCAGCAGAGCAGGGTTCACAGATACGCAGTATTTT.

The table lists this clone with a few counts. V is TRBV5-1 and J is TRBJ2-5; perhaps TRBD1 as D (6 bases). Germline V gives CDR1 SGHRS, CDR2 YFSETQ. The V end was cut by 0 bases, the J end by 2 bases, with 11 bases between. The CDR3 is 15 residues long. CDR3 DNA sequence: TGCGCCAGCAGCTTGGAGGGGACACATCAAGAGACCCAGTACTTC. It codes for CASSLEGTHQETQYF.

The rearrangement links TRBV2 to TRBJ1-1; 7 bases agree with TRBD1. The V gene's germline CDR1 is SNHLY and CDR2 FYNNEI. The CDR3 length is 14 residues. Losses at the gene ends were 6 bases for V and 1 base for J; bases not matched to a gene: 5. The CDR3: CASSEQGPNTEAFF. For the CDR3, the DNA is TGTGCCAGCAGCGAACAGGGGCCGAACACTGAAGCTTTCTTT.

This sequence joins TRBV5-5 and TRBJ2-1; 9 bases are a match to TRBD1. The junction had 7 bases not matched to a gene; V was cut back by 4 bases and J by 5 bases. Germline CDR1 is SGHKS and CDR2 is YYEKEE (reference sequence). This CDR3 region has 15 residues. The CDR3 loop reads CASSLGQGPNNEQFF. CDR3 DNA: TGTGCCAGCAGCCTCGGACAGGGGCCGAACAATGAGCAGTTCTTC.

V is TRBV28 and J is TRBJ2-2; 7 nucleotides agree with TRBD2. There are 19 residues in the CDR3. J gave up 3 bases and V 1 base, and 14 bases lay outside the gene matches. From germline, CDR1 is MDHEN and CDR2 SYDVKM. The CDR3 sequence: CASSLYRMRGRAHTGELFF. CDR3 nucleotide sequence: TGTGCCAGCAGTTTATATAGAATGCGTGGGAGGGCCCACACCGGGGAGCTGTTTTTT.

The chain uses TRBV27 and TRBJ2-7; 7 nucleotides match TRBD1. Germline-derived CDR1 and CDR2 are MNHEY and SMNVEV (reference sequence). J lost 3 bases, V lost 2 bases, and 4 bases had no gene match. The CDR3 contains 14 residues. The CDR3 nucleotides are TGTGCCAGCAGTTTACAGACAGGGATCTACGAGCAGTACTTC. Its translation is CASSLQTGIYEQYF.

J is TRBJ2-7 and V is TRBV18; 10 bases align to TRBD2. The CDR3 runs to 16 residues. Germline trimming cut 3 bases from V and 3 bases from J; bases unmatched to any gene: 8. CDR1 is KGHSH, CDR2 LQKENI, per germline. The CDR3 DNA follows: TGTGCCAGCTCACCGAACCGTCTAGCGGGAGTCTACGAGCAGTACTTC. Protein: CASSPNRLAGVYEQYF.

This rearrangement joins TRBV5-6 to TRBJ2-3; D might be TRBD2 (6 bases). The ends were cut back, 2 bases at V and 4 bases at J, with 14 bases in the middle. In germline, CDR1 is SGHDT, CDR2 YYEEEE. This CDR3 comprises 15 residues. In DNA, the CDR3 is TGTGCCAGCAGCTTCCCGACTAGTAATCCAGATACGCAGTATTTT. Its translation: CASSFPTSNPDTQYF.

This chain joins TRBV3-1 (or the pseudogene TRBV3-2) and TRBJ1-5; possibly TRBD1 for D (5 bases). This CDR3 contains 16 residues. Trimming stripped 1 base from V and 1 base from J, with 11 bases between. CDR1 and CDR2 from the germline V gene are LGHDT and YNNKEL (reference sequence). The CDR3 DNA reads TGTGCCAGCAGCCAAGGAGCTCAGGGCAGCAATCAGCCCCAGCATTTT. The encoded protein is CASSQGAQGSNQPQHF.

The chain joins TRBV4-3 to TRBJ1-1; D remains ambiguous. V lost 0 bases and J lost 1, with 9 bases in between. Germline CDR1 is LGHNA and CDR2 is YSLEER. This CDR3 is 15 amino acids long. The CDR3: CASSQDVQKNTEAFF. The CDR3 DNA reads as TGCGCCAGCAGCCAAGATGTACAGAAGAACACTGAAGCTTTCTTT.

The chain employs TRBV10-3 and TRBJ1-5, with 8 bases that match TRBD1. Germline assignment: CDR1 ENHRY and CDR2 SYGVKD. The CDR3 length is 13 residues. Germline trimming cut 9 bases from V and 1 base from J; bases unmatched to any gene: 2. This CDR3 reads CAIQGGSNQPQHF. The CDR3 DNA is TGTGCCATACAGGGGGGGAGCAATCAGCCCCAGCATTTT.

This clone was seen more than once but under ten times. The chain carries TRBV12-3 or TRBV12-4 and TRBJ1-1; D is unclear. Trimming took off 8 bases at V and 7 bases at J, with 11 bases between the two ends. The CDR3 has 11 residues. The CDR3 nucleotides are TGTGCCAGCGGTTACACCTTTGAAGCTTTCTTT. Encoded protein: CASGYTFEAFF.

This chain connects TRBV4-1 to TRBJ2-5, with 12 bases lining up with TRBD2. Germline V lookup: CDR1 MGHRA, CDR2 YSYEKL. The CDR3 contains 17 residues. Trimming cost V 1 base and J 1 base; bases outside gene matches: 4. The CDR3 nucleotides are TGCGCCAGCAGCCAAGCCGGGACTAGCGGGTTCCAAGAGACCCAGTACTTC. Translated, it gives CASSQAGTSGFQETQYF.

The gene calls are TRBV19 and TRBJ1-2; no definite D call. V was trimmed by 2 bases and J by 2 bases, leaving 6 bases between them. CDR1 is LNHDA, CDR2 SQIVND, per germline (reference sequence). This CDR3 spans 13 amino acids. The CDR3 DNA reads TGTGCCAGTAGTATAACCGAGAACTATGGCTACACCTTC. Amino acid sequence: CASSITENYGYTF.

This chain uses TRBV19 with TRBJ2-4; D is unresolved. Germline V CDR1 and CDR2: LNHDA, SQIVND (reference sequence). CDR3 length: 11 amino acids. Trimming removed 3 bases from V and 8 bases from J, with 5 bases in between. This chain's CDR3 is CASSIADIQYF. DNA of the CDR3: TGTGCCAGTAGTATCGCAGACATTCAGTACTTC.

The chain is built from TRBV5-6 and TRBJ2-5; 7 nucleotides match TRBD1. V lost 6 bases to trimming and J lost 2 bases; unmatched junction nucleotides: 4. This CDR3 is built from 13 residues. Per germline, CDR1 SGHDT and CDR2 YYEEEE. The CDR3 sequence is CASTWDSQETQYF. The CDR3 DNA follows: TGTGCCAGCACCTGGGACAGTCAAGAGACCCAGTACTTC.

This rearrangement joins TRBV28 to TRBJ1-2; the match to TRBD1 covers 7 bases. J lost 0 bases, V lost 5 bases, and 3 bases had no gene match. This CDR3 is built from 14 residues. Looked up from germline, CDR1 is MDHEN and CDR2 is SYDVKM. The CDR3 DNA follows: TGTGCCAGCAGTCAACAGGGGCCTAACTATGGCTACACCTTC. This codes for CASSQQGPNYGYTF.

The gene calls are TRBV30 and TRBJ2-3; no clear D. Germline assignment: CDR1 GTSNPN and CDR2 SVGIG (reference sequence). CDR3 length: 15 amino acids. V gave up 4 bases and J gave up 2 bases, with 16 bases separating them. CDR3 region: CAWNPSMSVTDTQYF. CDR3 sequence (DNA): TGTGCCTGGAACCCCTCGATGTCGGTCACAGATACGCAGTATTTT.

This chain links TRBV15 with TRBJ2-2; no reliable D call. CDR1 and CDR2 (germline): LNHNV, YYDKDF (reference sequence). The CDR3 has 18 residues. Trimming shortened V by 0 bases and J by 4 bases, and 18 bases separated the two germline ends. The CDR3 DNA reads as TGTGCCACCAGCAGAGATTCCTACAGAGCCCAGAGCACCGGGGAGCTGTTTTTT. Encoded protein: CATSRDSYRAQSTGELFF.

V usage is TRBV5-1 and J usage is TRBJ1-3; 7 bases match TRBD1. The CDR3 is 13 amino acids. Germline CDR1 and CDR2: SGHRS and YFSETQ. The ends lost 3 bases at V and 4 bases at J; junction bases unmatched: 1. Here the CDR3 DNA reads TGCGCCAGCAGCTCGGACAGGGGAAACACCATATATTTT. The encoded protein is CASSSDRGNTIYF.

The V and J genes are TRBV18 and TRBJ2-7; D may be TRBD2 (6 bases). This CDR3 comprises 12 residues. Germline values: CDR1 KGHSH, CDR2 LQKENI. Between the trimmed V and J ends, which lost 4 bases and 5 bases, there was a span of 9 bases. CDR3 DNA sequence: TGTGCCAGCTCACAACAGCGGGACGAGCAGTACTTC. It codes for CASSQQRDEQYF.

This chain's CDR3 is CATSDLGGRTDTQYF. DNA for the CDR3: TGTGCCACCAGTGATTTAGGAGGGAGAACAGATACGCAGTATTTT. The chain combines TRBV24-1 with TRBJ2-3; possible D gene TRBD2, 6 bases. CDR3 length: 15 amino acids. V lost 1 base, J lost 3 bases, and 10 bases lay in between. Germline V gene lookup returns CDR1 KGHDR and CDR2 SFDVKD.

This rearrangement joins TRBV30 to TRBJ1-5; D remains unclear. The length of the CDR3 is 16 residues. Trimming cost V 4 bases and J 0 bases, with 16 bases left between them. Germline CDR1 is GTSNPN and CDR2 is SVGIG (reference sequence). CDR3 region: CAWTPTVINSNQPQHF. CDR3 nucleotide sequence: TGTGCCTGGACCCCCACGGTCATTAATAGCAATCAGCCCCAGCATTTT.

The table lists this clone with a count of one. The V call is TRBV28, the J call TRBJ1-2; TRBD1 matches at 8 bases. V lost 5 bases to trimming and J lost 7 bases; unmatched junction nucleotides: 12. CDR1 and CDR2 (germline): MDHEN, SYDVKM. The CDR3 runs to 15 residues. The CDR3: CASSLTGQGKGGYTF. The CDR3 nucleotides are TGTGCCAGCAGTCTTACCGGACAGGGCAAGGGTGGCTACACCTTC.

This rearrangement joins TRBV12-1 to TRBJ2-7; the D call of TRBD1 is as the table states it, not checked on the DNA. TRBV12-1 is reported as a pseudogene. This CDR3 contains 14 residues. The CDR3 loop is CASTAQGAKNEQYF. CDR3 coding DNA: TGTGCCAGCACCGCACAGGGGGCAAAGAACGAGCAGTACTTC.

The V and J genes are TRBV6-6 and TRBJ1-4, with 9 nucleotides matching TRBD1. There are 14 residues in the CDR3. The junction had 2 bases not matched to a gene; V was cut back by 2 bases and J by 7 bases. Germline V gives CDR1 MNHNY, CDR2 SVGAGI (reference sequence). This CDR3 is CASSYTGGGEKLFF. In DNA, the CDR3 is TGTGCCAGCAGTTACACAGGGGGCGGTGAAAAACTGTTTTTT.